Following are 21 T cell receptor beta chains from one sample sequenced in a study of cytomegalovirus exposure and HLA in healthy donors. It was with 60 Vbeta and 13 Jbeta primers that the PCR ran. This table comes from immunoSEQ multiplex PCR, and its TCRdb copy is limited to in-frame clones, with some not included. The sample has over 85,000 clones; around 77% are singletons. The sequenced material came from PBMCs. These receptors all come from a man aged 35 to 55 in good health and CMV-seronegative.

V usage is TRBV28 and J usage is TRBJ1-4; D might be TRBD1 (5 bases). CDR1 MDHEN and CDR2 SYDVKM come from the germline V gene. Trimming took 2 bases from V and 8 from J, leaving 15 bases between them. The CDR3 extends over 15 amino acids. CDR3 protein: CASSLGAGMWEKLFF. As DNA, the CDR3 is TGTGCCAGCAGTTTAGGGGCAGGGATGTGGGAAAAACTGTTTTTT.

There are a few counts of this clone. The chain combines TRBV6-5 with TRBJ2-1; 9 nucleotides agree with TRBD2. The trim removed 4 bases at V and 6 bases at J, leaving 7 bases unmatched. Germline V CDR1 and CDR2: MNHEY, SVGAGI. There are 15 residues in the CDR3. In DNA, the CDR3 is TGTGCCAGCAGTTCGGTGGCGGGGGGGACCAATGAGCAGTTCTTC. Its translation is CASSSVAGGTNEQFF.

V gene TRBV6-4 combines with J gene TRBJ1-1; D is perhaps TRBD1 (6 bases). V lost 6 bases and J lost 5, with 13 bases in between. Per germline, CDR1 MRHNA and CDR2 SNTAGT. The CDR3 covers 13 residues. The CDR3, as DNA: TGTGCCAGCAGCTACAGGGAGGGGACTGAAGCTTTCTTT. It translates to CASSYREGTEAFF.

J is TRBJ1-2 and V is TRBV29-1, with a weak D call TRBD1 (5 bases). Germline-derived CDR1 and CDR2 are SQVTM and ANQGSEA. The CDR3 extends over 12 amino acids. V was pared by 7 bases and J by 4 bases, with 13 bases between. CDR3 DNA sequence: TGCAGCGGAATTCAGGGCCCCTATGGCTACACCTTC. It translates to CSGIQGPYGYTF. The variable domain in full, with the rest retrieved from reference TRBV29-1 and TRBJ1-2, is SAVISQKPSRDICQRGTSLTIQCQVDSQVTMMFWYRQQPGQSLTLIATANQGSEATYESGFVIDKFPISRPNLTFSTLTVSNMSPEDSSIYLCSGIQGPYGYTFGSGTRLTVV.

This clone was counted only a few times. This chain connects TRBV15 to TRBJ2-5; a weak D match, TRBD2 (5 bases). The ends were cut back, 5 bases at V and 5 bases at J, with 12 bases in the middle. Germline assignment: CDR1 LNHNV and CDR2 YYDKDF (reference sequence). This CDR3 is 13 amino acids long. The CDR3 region has the DNA TGTGCCACCAGCCGGGGTCGGGTGGAGACCCAGTACTTC. Residues: CATSRGRVETQYF. The entire variable domain, with the rest obtained from reference TRBV15 and TRBJ2-5, is as follows: DAMVIQNPRYQVTQFGKPVTLSCSQTLNHNVMYWYQQKSSQAPKLLFHYYDKDFNNEADTPDNFQSRRPNTSFCFLDIRSPGLGDTAMYLCATSRGRVETQYFGPGTRLLVL.

The chain has TRBV18 and TRBJ1-1, with a tentative D call TRBD1 (5 bases). Per germline, CDR1 KGHSH and CDR2 LQKENI. The germline V and J ends were trimmed by 1 base and 1 base, with 10 bases remaining between them. CDR3 length: 15 amino acids. The CDR3 coding sequence is TGTGCCAGCTCACCACGTGGGACTCCGAACACTGAAGCTTTCTTT. It yields the protein CASSPRGTPNTEAFF. The full variable domain, rest sourced from reference TRBV18 and TRBJ1-1, is NAGVMQNPRHLVRRRGQEARLRCSPMKGHSHVYWYRQLPEEGLKFMVYLQKENIIDESGMPKERFSAEFPKEGPSILRIQQVVRGDSAAYFCASSPRGTPNTEAFFGQGTRLTVV.

This clone was observed a single time. The chain combines TRBV5-1 with TRBJ2-3; 7 nucleotides match TRBD2. J gave up 0 bases and V 0 bases, and 7 bases lay outside the gene matches. This CDR3 is built from 17 residues. Germline CDR1 is SGHRS and CDR2 is YFSETQ. The CDR3 nucleotides read TGCGCCAGCAGCTTGGTCCCGGGGGGTACTAGCACAGATACGCAGTATTTT. Translated, it gives CASSLVPGGTSTDTQYF.

The sample holds a few counts of this clone. The chain employs TRBV10-1 and TRBJ1-1; 7 nucleotides align to TRBD1. V gave up 6 bases and J gave up 3 bases; unmatched junction bases: 1. There are 12 residues in the CDR3. CDR1 is WNHNN and CDR2 is SYGVQD in the germline V gene (reference sequence). CDR3: CASSRGYTEAFF. The DNA of the CDR3 is TGCGCCAGCAGCAGGGGGTACACTGAAGCTTTCTTT.

The rearrangement joins TRBV9 to TRBJ2-1; 7 positions agree with TRBD1. Germline V gene data show CDR1 as SGDLS and CDR2 as YYNGEE. This CDR3 comprises 14 residues. Unmatched junction bases numbered 8, after V lost 3 bases and J lost 8 bases. The CDR3, as DNA: TGTGCCAGCAGCGCGGTACAGGGGACCTATGAGCAGTTCTTC. Its protein product is CASSAVQGTYEQFF.

V usage is TRBV19 and J usage is TRBJ2-1; TRBD1 matches 8 bases. The germline gives CDR1 LNHDA, CDR2 SQIVND (reference sequence). The CDR3 consists of 16 residues. V was clipped by 7 bases and J by 3 bases; unmatched bases: 11. The CDR3 DNA reads as TGTGCCAGTACTCCGAGAGGGGACAGGAGCTACAATGAGCAGTTCTTC. It translates to CASTPRGDRSYNEQFF. The full variable domain, in which reference TRBV19 and TRBJ2-1 provide the parts outside the CDR3, is DGGITQSPKYLFRKEGQNVTLSCEQNLNHDAMYWYRQDPGQGLRLIYYSQIVNDFQKGDIAEGYSVSREKKESFPLTVTSAQKNPTAFYLCASTPRGDRSYNEQFFGPGTRLTVL.

The CDR3 nucleotides read TGCGCCAGCAGCCCGCAGGACAGTTCTTTGAACACTGAAGCTTTCTTT. It specifies CASSPQDSSLNTEAFF. The V call is TRBV5-1, the J call TRBJ1-1; maybe TRBD1 (6 bases). Trimming took 4 bases from V and 0 from J, leaving 16 bases between them. Germline V gene sequence: CDR1 SGHRS, CDR2 YFSETQ. The CDR3 covers 16 residues.

This chain joins TRBV5-1 and TRBJ1-3, with a tentative D call TRBD1 (6 bases). The CDR3 is 14 residues long. The V end lost 3 bases, the J end lost 2 bases, and 9 bases lay between the germline ends. Germline values: CDR1 SGHRS, CDR2 YFSETQ. DNA for the CDR3: TGCGCCAGCAGCTCACAGGGACCTGGAAACACCATATATTTT. Its translation: CASSSQGPGNTIYF.

This clone was observed once. In the same sample, other DNA sequences code for this CDR3. The chain uses TRBV5-1 and TRBJ2-5; possible D gene TRBD1, 6 bases. Germline V CDR1 and CDR2: SGHRS, YFSETQ. Trimming stripped 3 bases from V and 2 bases from J, with 11 bases between. There are 14 residues in the CDR3. The DNA for the CDR3 is TGCGCCAGCAGCTCCGGGACACTACAAGAGACCCAGTACTTC. Translating gives CASSSGTLQETQYF.

By share, this clone counts as medium-sized. The CDR3 sequence is CASSGPAASYEQYF. For the CDR3, the DNA is TGTGCCAGCAGCGGTCCAGCGGCCTCCTACGAGCAGTACTTC. The rearrangement links TRBV9 to TRBJ2-7, with D possibly being TRBD2 (5 bases). The V and J ends lost 3 bases and 0 bases respectively, with 10 bases between them. The CDR3 consists of 14 residues. The V gene's germline CDR1 is SGDLS and CDR2 YYNGEE.

This sequence joins TRBV5-1 and TRBJ2-7; tentatively, D is TRBD2 (6 bases). The germline V gene has CDR1 SGHRS and CDR2 YFSETQ. Trimming pared 1 base from V and 6 bases from J, leaving 17 bases between. The CDR3 totals 15 residues. In DNA form, the CDR3 reads TGCGCCAGCAGCTTGTTAGCGGATCAAAGGGGCGAGCAGTACTTC. It is translated as CASSLLADQRGEQYF.

The rearrangement uses TRBV28 and TRBJ2-3, with TRBD1 matching over 11 bases. Germline CDR1 MDHEN, CDR2 SYDVKM. This CDR3 contains 15 residues. The junction had 2 bases not matched to a gene; V was cut back by 2 bases and J by 4 bases. The CDR3 protein is CASSLEGQGADTQYF. The CDR3 DNA follows: TGTGCCAGCAGTTTAGAGGGACAGGGGGCAGATACGCAGTATTTT.

V usage is TRBV7-9 and J usage is TRBJ2-1, with 12 bases aligning to TRBD2. The CDR3 consists of 15 residues. V gave up 3 bases and J gave up 6 bases; unmatched junction bases: 3. Germline CDR1 SEHNR, CDR2 FQNEAQ (reference sequence). The CDR3 sequence: CASSLLAGGRNEQFF. The CDR3 DNA follows: TGTGCCAGCAGCTTGCTAGCGGGGGGGCGCAATGAGCAGTTCTTC.

The chain combines TRBV7-2 with TRBJ2-1; 8 bases fit TRBD1. The germline V gene encodes CDR1 SGHTA and CDR2 FQGNSA. The CDR3 is 15 amino acids. After removal of 1 base from V and 3 bases from J, the junction contained 2 bases not matched to a gene. The CDR3 loop reads CASSLVTGGYNEQFF. For the CDR3, the DNA is TGTGCCAGCAGCTTAGTCACAGGGGGCTACAATGAGCAGTTCTTC.

The chain has TRBV27 and TRBJ2-1, with 8 positions matching TRBD2. Germline lookup yields CDR1 MNHEY and CDR2 SMNVEV (reference sequence). Trimming at V came to 6 bases and at J to 3 bases, leaving 10 bases not matched to a gene. The CDR3 totals 16 residues. CDR3 sequence: CASSQGWLAGYNEQFF. CDR3 coding DNA: TGTGCCAGCAGCCAGGGGTGGCTAGCGGGCTACAATGAGCAGTTCTTC.

This clone was detected a few times. The gene calls are TRBV7-7 and TRBJ2-5; possible D gene TRBD1, 6 bases. CDR1 and CDR2 from the germline V gene are SSHAT and FNYEAQ (reference sequence). CDR3 length: 13 residues. Trimming removed 5 bases at V and 1 base at J, with 8 bases between. This CDR3 is CASSLDSQETQYF. The CDR3 nucleotides read TGTGCCAGCAGCCTGGACAGCCAAGAGACCCAGTACTTC.

This clone was found once. The chain uses TRBV14 and TRBJ1-2, with 7 bases aligning to TRBD1. The CDR3 totals 13 residues. CDR1 is SGHDN, CDR2 FVKESK, per germline. The V segment lost 1 base and the J segment 6 bases; nucleotides outside the gene matches: 2. CDR3 bases: TGTGCCAGCAGCCAAGGAGACAGGGATGGCTACACCTTC. Amino acid sequence: CASSQGDRDGYTF.